These 22 T cell receptor beta chains came from one sample sequenced in a study of control samples from healthy donors and cancer patients (dated by TCRdb to 2019 to 2021). Receptor libraries were prepared by the immunoSEQ multiplex PCR assay. The table comes from immuneACCESS by way of TCRdb, which keeps in-frame sequences with V and J called. Part of the clones is missing from these tables; in studies checked, under half for an unresolved V gene and the rest for unknown reasons. A total of about 180,000 clones appear in this sample, approximately 94% of them only once. Around 1.3% of the sample comes from the top ten. The sample consisted of blood. The receptor source for this set is a woman in her late teens or twenties in good health.

The V gene is TRBV5-1, the J gene TRBJ1-1; D remains ambiguous. Germline V gene sequence: CDR1 SGHRS, CDR2 YFSETQ. Trimming removed 2 bases at V and 5 bases at J, with 10 bases between. This CDR3 has 13 residues. The CDR3 here is CASSFLDGTEAFF. DNA for the CDR3: TGCGCCAGCAGCTTCTTAGACGGAACTGAAGCTTTCTTT.

The J gene is TRBJ2-7, the V gene TRBV19; a weak D match, TRBD1 (8 bases). The CDR3 has 15 amino acids. CDR1 LNHDA and CDR2 SQIVND come from the germline V gene (reference sequence). The germline V and J ends were trimmed by 3 bases and 5 bases, with 17 bases remaining between them. The CDR3 DNA sequence: TGTGCCAGTAGTATGGGGGGGACAGGCAAAAACGAGCAGTACTTC. Amino acids: CASSMGGTGKNEQYF.

The CDR3 nucleotides read TGTGCCATCAGTGAGTCAGGAGGTTCCTATGGCTACACCTTC. This translates into CAISESGGSYGYTF. This sequence joins TRBV10-3 and TRBJ1-2, with D unclear. Germline CDR1 and CDR2: ENHRY and SYGVKD. There are 14 residues in the CDR3. Trimming pared 0 bases from V and 4 bases from J, leaving 9 bases between.

This clone appeared many times. The chain has TRBV29-1 and TRBJ2-5; D is possibly TRBD1 or TRBD2 (5 bases each). Germline assignment: CDR1 SQVTM and CDR2 ANQGSEA. The CDR3 runs to 12 residues. Trimming shortened V by 7 bases and J by 5 bases, and 14 bases separated the two germline ends. CDR3 amino acids: CSGRRDRETQYF. DNA of the CDR3: TGCAGCGGGCGACGGGACCGGGAGACCCAGTACTTC.

This clone was recorded once. The J gene is TRBJ2-3, the V gene TRBV3-1 (or the pseudogene TRBV3-2); 9 bases fit TRBD1. Unmatched junction bases numbered 3, after V lost 4 bases and J lost 4 bases. CDR3 length: 14 residues. Germline values: CDR1 LGHDT, CDR2 YNNKEL (reference sequence). In nucleotides, the CDR3 is TGTGCCAGCAGCCTACGACAGGGGGCAGATACGCAGTATTTT. Translating gives CASSLRQGADTQYF.

This chain links TRBV11-3 with TRBJ2-3; D gene ambiguous. The germline gives CDR1 SGHNT, CDR2 YENEEA. Trimming removed 0 bases at V and 4 bases at J, with 11 bases between. The CDR3 covers 15 residues. The CDR3 protein is CASSLDGSEADTQYF. CDR3 DNA sequence: TGTGCCAGCAGCTTAGACGGCTCAGAAGCAGATACGCAGTATTTT.

V gene TRBV19 combines with J gene TRBJ1-1, with TRBD1 matching over 7 bases. The CDR3 runs to 14 residues. The V gene's germline CDR1 is LNHDA and CDR2 SQIVND (reference sequence). Unmatched junction bases numbered 5, after V lost 3 bases and J lost 4 bases. The CDR3 DNA is TGTGCCAGTAGTATCGGACAGGCGGGCACTGAAGCTTTCTTT. Protein product: CASSIGQAGTEAFF.

This chain joins TRBV4-1 and TRBJ1-2, with TRBD1 matching 7 bases. The CDR3 runs to 15 residues. Germline CDR1 reads MGHRA; CDR2 reads YSYEKL. V gave up 0 bases and J gave up 2 bases; unmatched junction bases: 3. For the CDR3, the DNA is TGCGCCAGCAGCCAAGACCCAGGGGGAAACTATGGCTACACCTTC. Translated: CASSQDPGGNYGYTF.

The chain combines TRBV18 with TRBJ2-7; possible D gene TRBD2, 5 bases. The germline V gene has CDR1 KGHSH and CDR2 LQKENI. This CDR3 has 16 amino acids. Trimming took off 3 bases at V and 6 bases at J, with 21 bases between the two ends. In DNA, the CDR3 is TGTGCCAGCTCACCCTTAGCGACAACCGATCTCTCCGAGCAGTACTTC. Amino acids: CASSPLATTDLSEQYF.

Points on this clone: The identical CDR3 is also encoded by other nucleotide sequences in the sample. The chain combines TRBV2 with TRBJ2-5; 13 bases agree with TRBD2. Germline loops: CDR1 SNHLY, CDR2 FYNNEI. Trimming cost V 6 bases and J 4 bases; bases outside gene matches: 2. The CDR3 totals 14 residues. The DNA for the CDR3 is TGTGCCAGCAGCCGACTAGCGGGGGGAGAGACCCAGTACTTC. Translation gives CASSRLAGGETQYF.

The rearrangement joins TRBV11-2 to TRBJ2-7, with unresolved D. Germline V gene data show CDR1 as SGHAT and CDR2 as FQNNGV. Trimming took off 6 bases at V and 7 bases at J, with 25 bases between the two ends. This CDR3 contains 16 residues. CDR3 DNA sequence: TGTGCCAGCAGTGGATTTGGCACAGCCTCGGTTGGAGAGCAGTACTTC. Translation gives CASSGFGTASVGEQYF.

The J gene is TRBJ2-4, the V gene TRBV7-2; 10 bases agree with TRBD1. This CDR3 spans 16 amino acids. Trimming cost V 1 base and J 3 bases; bases outside gene matches: 3. The germline V gene has CDR1 SGHTA and CDR2 FQGNSA. The CDR3 spells CASSLGTGGGKNIQYF. The CDR3 DNA reads TGTGCCAGCAGCTTAGGGACAGGGGGAGGCAAAAACATTCAGTACTTC.

The chain employs TRBV19 and TRBJ2-2; D gene uncertain. V dropped 5 bases and J dropped 1 base, with 8 bases sitting between them. The CDR3 is 14 residues long. Germline CDR1 reads LNHDA; CDR2 reads SQIVND (reference sequence). Here the CDR3 DNA reads TGTGCCAGTAGTCCTGACTGGAACACCGGGGAGCTGTTTTTT. The encoded protein is CASSPDWNTGELFF.

The chain employs TRBV6-5 and TRBJ1-5; the D is unclear. V was pared by 2 bases and J by 7 bases, with 9 bases between. The CDR3 sequence is 13 residues long. Germline CDR1 MNHEY, CDR2 SVGAGI. The CDR3 DNA reads as TGTGCCAGCAGTTACGGACCACAGCAGCCCCAGCATTTT. This encodes CASSYGPQQPQHF.

The chain combines TRBV10-3 with TRBJ2-1; D gene ambiguous. Germline CDR1 and CDR2: ENHRY and SYGVKD. The ends were cut back, 5 bases at V and 6 bases at J, with 11 bases in the middle. The CDR3 runs 13 residues. The CDR3 sequence is CAISIGRPNEQFF. Here the CDR3 DNA reads TGTGCCATCAGTATCGGACGCCCCAATGAGCAGTTCTTC.

V and J are TRBV29-1 and TRBJ1-2; TRBD1 is a possible D gene (5 bases). The CDR3 is 11 residues long. Looked up from germline, CDR1 is SQVTM and CDR2 is ANQGSEA. V lost 5 bases, J lost 5 bases, and 9 bases lay in between. The chain's CDR3 is CSVMGVYGYTF. CDR3 DNA sequence: TGCAGCGTTATGGGGGTATATGGCTACACCTTC.

This sequence joins TRBV3-1 (or the pseudogene TRBV3-2) and TRBJ2-1, with a tentative D call TRBD2 (6 bases). V was clipped by 2 bases and J by 5 bases, with 13 bases between them. The V gene's germline CDR1 is LGHDT and CDR2 YNNKEL (reference sequence). The CDR3 spans 15 residues. The CDR3 bases are TGTGCCAGCAGCCAATTGGGGAGGCAACACAATGAGCAGTTCTTC. This sequence encodes CASSQLGRQHNEQFF.

This chain links TRBV6-5 with TRBJ1-5, with 9 bases aligning to TRBD1. In germline, CDR1 is MNHEY, CDR2 SVGAGI. With 4 bases clipped from V and 6 bases from J, the junction kept 4 bases outside the gene matches. The CDR3 is 14 amino acids. The CDR3 loop is CASSSRTGVQPQHF. DNA of the CDR3: TGTGCCAGCAGTTCCCGGACAGGGGTTCAGCCCCAGCATTTT.

V and J are TRBV6-5 and TRBJ1-3; D gene uncertain. The CDR3 has 12 amino acids. The V and J ends lost 10 bases and 7 bases respectively, with 14 bases between them. Looked up from germline, CDR1 is MNHEY and CDR2 is SVGAGI. The CDR3 here is CATKESGNTIYF. The CDR3 coding sequence is TGTGCCACAAAGGAAAGCGGGAACACCATATATTTT.

The V gene is TRBV7-2, the J gene TRBJ1-1; D uncertain. Trimming removed 2 bases from V and 1 base from J, with 8 bases in between. Germline loops: CDR1 SGHTA, CDR2 FQGNSA. This CDR3 has 14 residues. The CDR3 region has the DNA TGTGCCAGCAGCTTACTGGGTAGGAACACTGAAGCTTTCTTT. Residues: CASSLLGRNTEAFF.

The chain has TRBV7-8 and TRBJ1-4, with TRBD1 matching 7 bases. Unmatched junction bases numbered 8, after V lost 5 bases and J lost 5 bases. From germline, CDR1 is SGHVS and CDR2 FQNEAQ. The CDR3 consists of 15 residues. The CDR3 DNA reads as TGTGCCAGCAGCCCTAGGGACAGCCCCAATGAAAAACTGTTTTTT. This sequence encodes CASSPRDSPNEKLFF.

The rearrangement links TRBV9 to TRBJ1-1, with D hard to call. The V end was cut by 0 bases, the J end by 3 bases, with 6 bases between. Germline loops: CDR1 SGDLS, CDR2 YYNGEE. CDR3 size: 13 residues. The chain's CDR3 is CASSVELDTEAFF. The DNA for the CDR3 is TGTGCCAGCAGCGTAGAGTTGGACACTGAAGCTTTCTTT.